The clone carrying this T cell receptor (beta chain) was seen only a few times. Its antigen is as yet unknown. This specimen belongs to a study of post-analysis software for immune sequencing data. The authors incorporated unique molecular identifiers into the TCR beta cDNA libraries. TCRdb re-analysed the PCR reads in MiXCR, keeping a single row per CDR3 protein. This table has around 400,000 distinct CDR3 sequences, 39% appearing once. Notes on the study in general: TRBV5-6, TRBV5-1 and TRBV20-1 were among a few TRBV segments more frequent in patients than controls. When compared against controls, multiple sclerosis patients showed significantly lower normalized Chao1 diversity.

Germline V gives CDR1 SGDLS, CDR2 YYNGEE. With 0 bases removed from V and 5 bases from J, the gap between germline ends came to 14 bases. CDR3 length: 15 amino acids. The chain uses TRBV9 and TRBJ1-1; D is perhaps TRBD1 (6 bases). The sequenced sample was blood. This clonotype originated in a girl aged 2 to 9 with multiple sclerosis. For the CDR3, the DNA is TGTGCCAGCAGCGTAGGTGGGGCGAGGGGGACTGAAGCTTTCTTT. It is translated as CASSVGGARGTEAFF.